These T cell receptor beta chains were read from a single sample in a study of blood T cell repertoires in COVID-19. Sequenced by immunoSEQ multiplex PCR; TCRdb stores in-frame clones only, minus some. The profile covers about 90,000 clones, with roughly 88% appearing a single time and over 0.45% taken by the ten largest. The sequenced material came from peripheral blood. The receptors stem from a man between 60 and 75 years old with acute or convalescent COVID-19. Each CDR3 is given with its conserved first and last residue. Each record gives: V gene, D gene, clone size, J gene, CDR3 DNA, CDR3 protein. The D gene is left open where the match is weak. Clone size, where shown, is once, few, many, or a class for clones that have expanded.

>TRBV2|.|.|TRBJ2-1
TGTGCCAGCAGTCAGGGGTGGAATGAGCAGTTCTTC
CASSQGWNEQFF
>TRBV12-5|TRBD2|.|TRBJ2-5
TGTGCTAGTGGTTTGGAAGGGAAGACTAGCATCATCCAAGAGACCCAGTACTTC
CASGLEGKTSIIQETQYF
>TRBV15|.|.|TRBJ1-1
TGTGCCACCAGCAGACCCGGGACAACTGAAGCTTTCTTT
CATSRPGTTEAFF
>TRBV24-1|.|.|TRBJ2-2
TGTGCCACCAGTGATTTGCGGTCGGGGTACACCGGGGAGCTGTTTTTT
CATSDLRSGYTGELFF
>TRBV5-8|.|.|TRBJ1-4
TGTGCCAGCAGGGGGGGGCCAATCGCTGAAAAACTGTTTTTT
CASRGGPIAEKLFF
>TRBV2|TRBD1|.|TRBJ2-5
TGTGCCAGCAGTGAGGGACAGGGTGGGCGAGAGACCCAGTACTTC
CASSEGQGGRETQYF
>TRBV7-8|.|.|TRBJ1-1
TGTGCTAGTATAAAAAGCCCTATTAACACTGAAGCTTTCTTT
CASIKSPINTEAFF
>TRBV5-6|.|.|TRBJ2-7
TGTGCCAGCAGCCTAAAACCAATCCCCGAGGTAGGCGAGCAGTACTTC
CASSLKPIPEVGEQYF
>TRBV27|.|.|TRBJ2-1
TGTGCCAGCAGTTTGTCGGGAGCTTACAATGAGCAGTTCTTC
CASSLSGAYNEQFF
>TRBV19|TRBD1|once|TRBJ1-3
TGTGCCAGTAGAGAGGACAGGGCCTCTGGAAACACCATATATTTT
CASREDRASGNTIYF
>TRBV27|.|.|TRBJ1-1
TGTGCCAGCAGTTCGAAGACAGGTACGTTCCCTGAAGCTTTCTTT
CASSSKTGTFPEAFF
>TRBV6-5|TRBD2|.|TRBJ2-1
TGTGCCAGCAGGTCCGGGGCGGGAGGGTACAATGAGCAGTTCTTC
CASRSGAGGYNEQFF
>TRBV6-5|.|.|TRBJ1-6
TGTGCCAGTCTCGCCGTCCGAGATTCACCCCTCCACTTT
CASLAVRDSPLHF
>TRBV19|.|.|TRBJ1-2
TGTGCCAGTAGTATGCCCCTTCTTGGCAGTGTCTATGGCTACACCTTC
CASSMPLLGSVYGYTF
>TRBV7-2|.|.|TRBJ2-7
TGTGCCAGCAGCTTAGTAGCCACACTCGAGCAGTACTTC
CASSLVATLEQYF
>TRBV6-5|.|once|TRBJ2-1
TGTGCCAGCCTCCTAAGAGTTAGCTCCTACAATGAGCAGTTCTTC
CASLLRVSSYNEQFF
>TRBV9|TRBD2|.|TRBJ2-2
TGTGCCAGCAGCGTAGCTAGCGGGACCTACACCGGGGAGCTGTTTTTT
CASSVASGTYTGELFF
>TRBV4-1|.|.|TRBJ1-1
TGCGCCAGCAGCCAAGATCTAGAGAACACTGAAGCTTTCTTT
CASSQDLENTEAFF
>TRBV2|.|.|TRBJ2-7
TGTGCCAGCCGGACTGATTCCTACGAGCAGTACTTC
CASRTDSYEQYF
>TRBV30|TRBD2|.|TRBJ2-7
TGTGCCTGGCATAAATCCGGGGGGGTCTACGAGCAGTACTTC
CAWHKSGGVYEQYF
>TRBV5-1|TRBD1|.|TRBJ1-1
TGCGCCAGCAGCTCCACAGGGGCTTCTTTTAACACTGAAGCTTTCTTT
CASSSTGASFNTEAFF
>TRBV30|.|.|TRBJ1-5
TGTGCCTGGAGTGTACACGTCGGGAATAGCAATCAGCCCCAGCATTTT
CAWSVHVGNSNQPQHF
>TRBV28|TRBD1|.|TRBJ1-5
TGTGCCAGCAGTTTACGGACAGGGACTCAGCCCCAGCATTTT
CASSLRTGTQPQHF
>TRBV27|.|.|TRBJ2-7
TGTGCCAGCAGTTTCTCCGTACCCCTGACAGTTACCTACGAGCAGTACTTC
CASSFSVPLTVTYEQYF
>TRBV11-3|.|.|TRBJ1-2
TGTGCCAGCAGCGAGTCTTATGGCTACACCTTC
CASSESYGYTF
>TRBV6-2/TRBV6-3|TRBD2|.|TRBJ2-2
TGTGCCAGCAGCCGCGGACTAGCGGGGGGATACACCGGGGAGCTGTTTTTT
CASSRGLAGGYTGELFF
>TRBV27|TRBD2|.|TRBJ2-7
TGTGCCAGCAGTTTGACGTCGCTAGCGGGGGAGCAGTACTTC
CASSLTSLAGEQYF
>TRBV19|TRBD1|.|TRBJ1-1
TGTGCCAGTAGCCGGGACAGGGGGCCTGAAGCTTTCTTT
CASSRDRGPEAFF
>TRBV19|.|.|TRBJ2-5
TGTGCCAGTAGTCCTACTAGAAGAGAGACCCAGTACTTC
CASSPTRRETQYF
>TRBV6-5|.|.|TRBJ2-7
TGTGCCAGCCGGGGGAGAGGCTACGAGCAGTACTTC
CASRGRGYEQYF
>TRBV9|TRBD2|once|TRBJ2-1
TGTGCCAGCAGCGCCGGACTAGCGGACTACAATGAGCAGTTCTTC
CASSAGLADYNEQFF
>TRBV4-1|.|once|TRBJ1-4
TGCGCCAGCAGCCAAGAAGGAGTTAGGGAAAAACTGTTTTTT
CASSQEGVREKLFF
>TRBV11-2|.|.|TRBJ1-4
TGTGCCAGCAGCTCCATCTGGGGGGGGAAACTGTTTTTT
CASSSIWGGKLFF
>TRBV5-6|.|few|TRBJ1-4
TGTGCCAGCAGCACTGGACAGAACCCAACTAATGAAAAACTGTTTTTT
CASSTGQNPTNEKLFF